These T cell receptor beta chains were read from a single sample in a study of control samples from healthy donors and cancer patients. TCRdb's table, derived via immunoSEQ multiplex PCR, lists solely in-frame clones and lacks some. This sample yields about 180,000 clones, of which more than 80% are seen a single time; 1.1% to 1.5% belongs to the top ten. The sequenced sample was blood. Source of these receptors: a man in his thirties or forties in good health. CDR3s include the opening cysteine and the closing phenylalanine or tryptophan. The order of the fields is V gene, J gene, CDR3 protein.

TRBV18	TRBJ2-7	CASSPGASYEQYF
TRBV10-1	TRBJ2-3	CASAAGTGGDTQYF
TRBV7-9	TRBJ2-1	CASSPGTGYEQFF
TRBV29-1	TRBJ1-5	CSVADNRNQPQHF
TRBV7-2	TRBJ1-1	CASSSRTGDTEAFF
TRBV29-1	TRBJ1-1	CSVEVPLNTEAFF
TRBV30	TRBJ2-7	CASEQGAYEQYF
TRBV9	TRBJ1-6	CASSVRDSNSPLHF
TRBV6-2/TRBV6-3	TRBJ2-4	CASSYGGSVNIQYF
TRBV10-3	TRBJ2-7	CAIKRDRGPYEQYF
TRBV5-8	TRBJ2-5	CASSLQGRGETQYF
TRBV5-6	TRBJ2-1	CASTLLTSGSYNEQFF
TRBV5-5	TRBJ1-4	CASSSGQGDYNEKLFF
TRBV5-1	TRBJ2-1	CASSTQAGRNEQFF
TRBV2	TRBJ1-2	CASKIGTGTNYGYTF
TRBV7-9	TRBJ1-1	CASSSPGGPEAFF
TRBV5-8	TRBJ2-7	CASSFTGTVAYEQYF
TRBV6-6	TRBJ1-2	CASSYSEGIYGYTF
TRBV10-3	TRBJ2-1	CAISEEGKNEQFF